These T cell receptor beta chains were read from a single sample in a study of cytomegalovirus exposure and HLA in healthy donors. Method: immunoSEQ multiplex PCR; TCRdb's copy keeps in-frame clones and lacks some. The profile shows 150,000 to 200,000 clones, roughly 80% of them singletons. Sequenced material: PBMCs. These receptor sequences come from a male donor in good health and CMV-seropositive. CDR3s include the opening cysteine and the closing phenylalanine or tryptophan. The D gene is left open where the match is weak. Size is omitted from some rows. Given values are once, few, many or a class for expanded clones.

v_call: TRBV9
clone_size: once
d_call: -
j_call: TRBJ1-6
cdr3_aa: CASSVVGRQNSPLHF
cdr3_nt: TGTGCCAGCAGCGTAGTTGGCAGACAAAATTCACCCCTCCACTTT

v_call: TRBV4-2
clone_size: -
d_call: -
j_call: TRBJ2-2
cdr3_aa: CASSQVFIGSNTGELFF
cdr3_nt: TGTGCCAGCAGCCAAGTTTTTATTGGCTCCAACACCGGGGAGCTGTTTTTT

v_call: TRBV5-4
clone_size: -
d_call: -
j_call: TRBJ2-1
cdr3_aa: CASSLGRGTRNEQFF
cdr3_nt: TGTGCCAGCAGCTTGGGACGGGGAACTCGCAATGAGCAGTTCTTC

v_call: TRBV5-4
clone_size: -
d_call: TRBD2
j_call: TRBJ2-7
cdr3_aa: CASSLAGGGLEQYF
cdr3_nt: TGTGCCAGCAGCTTGGCGGGAGGGGGTCTGGAGCAGTACTTC

v_call: TRBV2
clone_size: -
d_call: TRBD1
j_call: TRBJ1-2
cdr3_aa: CASSGTGGPANYGYTF
cdr3_nt: TGTGCCAGCTCCGGGACAGGGGGCCCAGCTAACTATGGCTACACCTTC

v_call: TRBV5-1
clone_size: -
d_call: -
j_call: TRBJ1-1
cdr3_aa: CASSLSGQNTEAFF
cdr3_nt: TGCGCCAGCAGCTTATCCGGACAGAACACTGAAGCTTTCTTT

v_call: TRBV4-2
clone_size: -
d_call: TRBD2
j_call: TRBJ2-7
cdr3_aa: CASSGGTSGSYEQYF
cdr3_nt: TGTGCCAGCAGCGGAGGGACTAGCGGGTCCTACGAGCAGTACTTC

v_call: TRBV27
clone_size: -
d_call: -
j_call: TRBJ1-5
cdr3_aa: CASRPTGPAGQPQHF
cdr3_nt: TGTGCCAGCAGACCCACGGGGCCAGCGGGGCAGCCCCAGCATTTT

v_call: TRBV28
clone_size: -
d_call: TRBD1
j_call: TRBJ2-2
cdr3_aa: CASRKTGGIGGELFF
cdr3_nt: TGTGCCAGTAGGAAGACAGGGGGCATTGGCGGGGAGCTGTTTTTT

v_call: TRBV30
clone_size: -
d_call: -
j_call: TRBJ2-5
cdr3_aa: CAWSPWDFQETQYF
cdr3_nt: TGTGCCTGGAGTCCCTGGGACTTCCAAGAGACCCAGTACTTC

v_call: TRBV10-3
clone_size: once
d_call: TRBD1
j_call: TRBJ2-1
cdr3_aa: CAISIGTVNEQFF
cdr3_nt: TGTGCCATCAGTATTGGGACAGTCAATGAGCAGTTCTTC

v_call: TRBV27
clone_size: -
d_call: TRBD1
j_call: TRBJ1-1
cdr3_aa: CASSFKYRTGRNTEAFF
cdr3_nt: TGTGCCAGCAGTTTTAAGTATCGGACAGGTCGTAACACTGAAGCTTTCTTT

v_call: TRBV5-6
clone_size: few
d_call: -
j_call: TRBJ1-5
cdr3_aa: CASSLGQNQPQHF
cdr3_nt: TGTGCCAGCAGCTTGGGGCAGAATCAGCCCCAGCATTTT

v_call: TRBV19
clone_size: -
d_call: TRBD1
j_call: TRBJ1-2
cdr3_aa: CASSIAQTGQRHYGYTF
cdr3_nt: TGTGCCAGTAGTATAGCACAAACGGGACAGCGACACTATGGCTACACCTTC

v_call: TRBV5-8
clone_size: -
d_call: -
j_call: TRBJ1-6
cdr3_aa: CASSLDGSSYNSPLHF
cdr3_nt: TGTGCCAGCAGCTTGGATGGCAGCTCCTATAATTCACCCCTCCACTTT

v_call: TRBV11-2
clone_size: -
d_call: TRBD1
j_call: TRBJ1-6
cdr3_aa: CASSMGQGESSYNSPLHF
cdr3_nt: TGTGCCAGCAGCATGGGACAGGGCGAGAGCTCCTATAATTCACCCCTCCACTTT

v_call: TRBV28
clone_size: -
d_call: TRBD2
j_call: TRBJ2-3
cdr3_aa: CASSLAGTSGATDTQYF
cdr3_nt: TGTGCCAGCAGCCTAGCCGGGACTAGCGGGGCCACAGATACGCAGTATTTT

v_call: TRBV7-2
clone_size: few
d_call: TRBD1
j_call: TRBJ2-7
cdr3_aa: CASSLRGGADEQYF
cdr3_nt: TGTGCCAGCAGCTTAAGAGGGGGCGCGGACGAGCAGTACTTC

v_call: TRBV7-9
clone_size: once
d_call: -
j_call: TRBJ2-5
cdr3_aa: CASSLTGTQETQYF
cdr3_nt: TGTGCCAGCAGCTTAACAGGAACTCAAGAGACCCAGTACTTC

v_call: TRBV6-5
clone_size: -
d_call: -
j_call: TRBJ2-5
cdr3_aa: CASSYAQGGQETQYF
cdr3_nt: TGTGCCAGCAGTTACGCGCAGGGGGGTCAAGAGACCCAGTACTTC

v_call: TRBV10-3
clone_size: -
d_call: -
j_call: TRBJ2-1
cdr3_aa: CAISEGVNEQFF
cdr3_nt: TGTGCCATCAGTGAGGGAGTGAATGAGCAGTTCTTC

v_call: TRBV7-2
clone_size: few
d_call: -
j_call: TRBJ2-2
cdr3_aa: CASSLEGGNVGELFF
cdr3_nt: TGTGCCAGCAGCTTAGAGGGGGGGAACGTGGGGGAGCTGTTTTTT

v_call: TRBV6-5
clone_size: -
d_call: -
j_call: TRBJ1-1
cdr3_aa: CASSHGGARNTEAFF
cdr3_nt: TGTGCCAGCAGCCACGGGGGGGCGAGGAACACTGAAGCTTTCTTT